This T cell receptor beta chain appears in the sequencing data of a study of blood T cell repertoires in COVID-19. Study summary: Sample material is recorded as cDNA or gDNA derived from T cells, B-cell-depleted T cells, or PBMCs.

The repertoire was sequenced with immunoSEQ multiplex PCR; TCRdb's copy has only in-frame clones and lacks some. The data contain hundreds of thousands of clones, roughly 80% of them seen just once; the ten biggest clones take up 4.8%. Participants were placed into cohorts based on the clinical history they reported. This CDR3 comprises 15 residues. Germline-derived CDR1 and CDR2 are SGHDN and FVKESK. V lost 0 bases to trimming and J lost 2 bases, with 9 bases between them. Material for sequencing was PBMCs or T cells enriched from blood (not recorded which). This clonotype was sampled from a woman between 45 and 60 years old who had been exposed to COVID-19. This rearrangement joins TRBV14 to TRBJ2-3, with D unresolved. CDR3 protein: CASSQDRHPTDTQYF. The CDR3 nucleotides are TGTGCCAGCAGCCAAGATCGACATCCCACAGATACGCAGTATTTT.